A single sample is the source of the 24 T cell receptor beta chains below, sequenced in a study of Ad26.COV2.S vaccination and SARS-CoV-2 variants. The treatment: 15 to 20 received Ad26.COV2.S at low or high dose, single or two shots; about 5 received placebo; per-sample allocation not given. At day 63 after the first vaccine or placebo injection, samples were drawn. TCRdb's table, derived via immunoSEQ multiplex PCR, lists solely in-frame clones and lacks some. The top ten hold more than 3% of the sample, which has 300,000 to 400,000 clones, roughly 84% seen once. The specimen comprised peripheral blood, sampled in a trial of Ad26.COV2.S vaccine versus placebo. Receptors originate from a person between 18 and 65 years old who received the Ad26.COV2.S COVID-19 vaccine or a placebo.

The CDR3 spells CASSLESENTEAFF. The CDR3 bases are TGTGCCAGCAGCTTAGAGTCAGAGAACACTGAAGCTTTCTTT. V is TRBV13 and J is TRBJ1-1; D call uncertain. Deletions cut 1 base from V and 1 base from J, with 7 bases between. Germline assignment: CDR1 PRHDT and CDR2 FYEKMQ (reference sequence). This CDR3 has 14 amino acids.

The chain carries TRBV20-1 and TRBJ1-4; D call uncertain. The V gene lost 0 bases and the J gene lost 13 bases, with 9 bases spanning the gap. The CDR3 consists of 11 residues. From germline, CDR1 is DFQATT and CDR2 SNEGSKA (reference sequence). The CDR3 protein is CSARDEPGLFF. The CDR3 DNA reads TGCAGTGCTAGAGATGAGCCGGGACTGTTTTTT.

The V call is TRBV18, the J call TRBJ1-4, with 8 bases that match TRBD1. V dropped 6 bases and J dropped 7; count of bases not matched to a gene: 7. The germline CDR1 and CDR2 sequences are KGHSH and LQKENI. CDR3 length equals 14 residues. The CDR3 nucleotides are TGTGCCAGCTCCCGACAGGGGAAGGGTGAAAAACTGTTTTTT. Translating gives CASSRQGKGEKLFF.

The CDR3 region has the DNA TGCGCCAGCAGCATTAGACAGGGGGCGAACTATGGCTACACCTTC. Amino acids: CASSIRQGANYGYTF. The chain employs TRBV5-1 and TRBJ1-2; 10 bases line up with TRBD1. The V gene's germline CDR1 is SGHRS and CDR2 YFSETQ. There are 15 residues in the CDR3. After removal of 4 bases from V and 2 bases from J, the junction contained 5 bases not matched to a gene.

The J gene is TRBJ1-5, the V gene TRBV4-1; D gene unclear. The V gene lost 2 bases and the J gene lost 3 bases, with 8 bases spanning the gap. Germline values: CDR1 MGHRA, CDR2 YSYEKL. The CDR3 contains 14 residues. CDR3 sequence: CASSQLSANQPQHF. CDR3 bases: TGCGCCAGCAGCCAATTGTCCGCCAATCAGCCCCAGCATTTT.

The chain employs TRBV2 and TRBJ1-2; D is undetermined. The CDR3 is 14 amino acids. CDR1 is SNHLY, CDR2 FYNNEI, per germline. V was pared by 1 base and J by 7 bases, with 13 bases between. The CDR3 nucleotides read TGTGCCAGCAGTGAAGTAGGAGCCGTGGGTGGCTACACCTTC. Translated: CASSEVGAVGGYTF.

CDR3 coding DNA: TGTGCCAGCAGCCAAGTATGGGGTGTCACTGAAGCTTTCTTT. Translated, it gives CASSQVWGVTEAFF. V usage is TRBV3-1 (or the pseudogene TRBV3-2) and J usage is TRBJ1-1; D remains ambiguous. The germline V and J ends were trimmed by 1 base and 4 bases, with 10 bases remaining between them. The CDR3 has 14 amino acids. Looked up from germline, CDR1 is LGHDT and CDR2 is YNNKEL (reference sequence).

V is TRBV27 and J is TRBJ2-2; D may be TRBD1 (5 bases). The V end lost 2 bases, the J end lost 6 bases, and 10 bases lay between the germline ends. The CDR3 covers 14 residues. Per germline, CDR1 MNHEY and CDR2 SMNVEV (reference sequence). This CDR3 is CASSLNQGSGELFF. CDR3 in DNA: TGTGCCAGCAGTTTAAATCAGGGATCCGGGGAGCTGTTTTTT.

The chain is built from TRBV15 and TRBJ2-3; 8 bases fit TRBD2. CDR1 LNHNV and CDR2 YYDKDF come from the germline V gene (reference sequence). J gave up 2 bases and V 3 bases, and 1 base lay outside the gene matches. This CDR3 contains 14 residues. CDR3 region: CATSSGGATDTQYF. CDR3 nucleotide sequence: TGTGCCACCAGCAGCGGGGGGGCCACAGATACGCAGTATTTT.

The chain employs TRBV18 and TRBJ2-7; tentative D call: TRBD1 (5 bases). CDR3 length equals 13 residues. Germline V CDR1 and CDR2: KGHSH, LQKENI. V lost 6 bases and J lost 3, with 12 bases in between. CDR3 coding DNA: TGTGCCAGCTCCCCAACCCAGGGCTACGAGCAGTACTTC. Residues: CASSPTQGYEQYF.

CDR3 protein: CASSLRGVYGYTF. CDR3 nucleotide sequence: TGCGCCAGCAGCTTGCGGGGAGTCTATGGCTACACCTTC. The V and J genes are TRBV5-1 and TRBJ1-2; D is unclear. V was cut by 1 base and J by 4 bases, with 8 bases left in between. Germline V lookup: CDR1 SGHRS, CDR2 YFSETQ. This CDR3 is 13 amino acids long.

The chain combines TRBV4-1 with TRBJ1-3, with 7 bases identical to TRBD1. Losses at the gene ends were 5 bases for V and 0 bases for J; bases not matched to a gene: 10. The germline gives CDR1 MGHRA, CDR2 YSYEKL. The CDR3 has 17 amino acids. The CDR3 coding sequence is TGCGCCAGCAGCATTTTGGACAGGACGTTCTCTGGAAACACCATATATTTT. Encoded protein: CASSILDRTFSGNTIYF.

The chain has TRBV7-6 and TRBJ2-4, with D unresolved. V was shortened by 5 bases and J by 2 bases, with 13 bases between the two germline ends. The CDR3 runs to 15 residues. Germline loops: CDR1 SGHVS, CDR2 FNYEAQ. The CDR3 region has the DNA TGTGCCAGCAGCCAAAAAGTTGTACCCAAAAACATTCAGTACTTC. Protein: CASSQKVVPKNIQYF.

This chain uses TRBV9 with TRBJ2-7; a weak D match, TRBD2 (6 bases). Germline values: CDR1 SGDLS, CDR2 YYNGEE. Trimming took 3 bases from V and 3 from J, leaving 13 bases between them. This CDR3 has 14 residues. CDR3 residues: CASSALLGGYEQYF. As DNA, the CDR3 is TGTGCCAGCAGCGCCCTTTTGGGGGGCTACGAGCAGTACTTC.

The V and J genes are TRBV4-2 and TRBJ1-3, with no clear D. CDR1 and CDR2 (germline): LGHNA, YNFKEQ. V gave up 4 bases and J gave up 0 bases, with 16 bases separating them. The CDR3 has 17 residues. The CDR3 loop reads CASSLTPQESSGNTIYF. CDR3 bases: TGTGCCAGCAGCCTAACTCCGCAGGAGAGCTCTGGAAACACCATATATTTT.

This clone was counted a single time. The CDR3 loop reads CASSQDEGESGNTIYF. In DNA, the CDR3 is TGCGCCAGCAGCCAAGATGAAGGGGAATCTGGAAACACCATATATTTT. The chain employs TRBV4-3 and TRBJ1-3, with D possibly being TRBD1 (5 bases). The CDR3 has 16 amino acids. Germline CDR1 and CDR2: LGHNA and YSLEER. V lost 0 bases and J lost 1, with 10 bases in between.

The chain combines TRBV5-5 with TRBJ2-1; D is ambiguous. V lost 3 bases to trimming and J lost 10 bases, with 17 bases between them. The V gene's germline CDR1 is SGHKS and CDR2 YYEKEE (reference sequence). This CDR3 has 14 amino acids. Here the CDR3 reads CASSSTIGVWEQFF. Written as DNA, the CDR3 is TGTGCCAGCAGCTCTACAATTGGAGTCTGGGAGCAGTTCTTC.

V gene TRBV5-6 combines with J gene TRBJ2-1; D ambiguous. CDR3 length: 13 amino acids. V lost 0 bases and J lost 4, with 5 bases in between. Germline lookup yields CDR1 SGHDT and CDR2 YYEEEE. CDR3 amino acids: CASSLGDYNEQFF. The CDR3 nucleotides are TGTGCCAGCAGCTTGGGAGATTACAATGAGCAGTTCTTC.

The J gene is TRBJ2-3, the V gene TRBV7-3; TRBD2 matches at 13 bases. Looked up from germline, CDR1 is SGHTA and CDR2 is FQGTGA. After removal of 3 bases from V and 3 bases from J, the junction contained 3 bases not matched to a gene. CDR3 size: 16 residues. In DNA form, the CDR3 reads TGTGCCAGCAGCTTTCGACTAGCGGGGGGTACAGATACGCAGTATTTT. This gives the protein CASSFRLAGGTDTQYF.

The V gene is TRBV7-2, the J gene TRBJ1-5, with D possibly matching TRBD1 (6 bases). The CDR3 extends over 15 amino acids. V was pared by 7 bases and J by 6 bases, with 19 bases between. CDR1 and CDR2 (germline): SGHTA, FQGNSA. This CDR3 reads CASTLRGHLGQPQHF. As DNA, the CDR3 is TGTGCCAGCACCCTCCGGGGGCACTTGGGTCAGCCCCAGCATTTT.

In this sample, this clone turned up a few times. The chain links TRBV4-1 to TRBJ1-3; unclear D gene. This CDR3 region has 13 residues. V was cut by 6 bases and J by 2 bases, with 8 bases left in between. Germline values: CDR1 MGHRA, CDR2 YSYEKL. Written as DNA, the CDR3 is TGCGCCAGCAGACTAGAAGCTGGAAACACCATATATTTT. This translates into CASRLEAGNTIYF.

The CDR3 loop reads CASSPSFQVQFF. In DNA, the CDR3 is TGTGCCAGCAGCCCCTCTTTCCAGGTGCAGTTCTTC. The chain combines TRBV3-1 (or the pseudogene TRBV3-2) with TRBJ2-1; no reliable D call. CDR3 size: 12 residues. Trimming shortened V by 4 bases and J by 12 bases, and 13 bases separated the two germline ends. Germline CDR1 is LGHDT and CDR2 is YNNKEL (reference sequence).

In DNA, the CDR3 is TGTGCCAGCAGCTTCAGGGTGGGGCCGGAAAAACTGTTTTTT. This encodes CASSFRVGPEKLFF. The chain carries TRBV7-6 and TRBJ1-4, with a possible D match to TRBD1 (5 bases). The CDR3 runs to 14 residues. CDR1 SGHVS and CDR2 FNYEAQ come from the germline V gene. The V end was cut by 3 bases, the J end by 8 bases, with 13 bases between.

V and J are TRBV12-5 and TRBJ1-6, with D uncertain. The CDR3 covers 17 residues. Germline CDR1 LGHNT, CDR2 FRNRAP. V was trimmed by 6 bases and J by 2 bases, leaving 17 bases between them. The CDR3 here is CASGLRPHRTYNSPLHF. CDR3 DNA: TGTGCTAGTGGCCTAAGACCACATCGGACCTATAATTCACCCCTCCACTTT.